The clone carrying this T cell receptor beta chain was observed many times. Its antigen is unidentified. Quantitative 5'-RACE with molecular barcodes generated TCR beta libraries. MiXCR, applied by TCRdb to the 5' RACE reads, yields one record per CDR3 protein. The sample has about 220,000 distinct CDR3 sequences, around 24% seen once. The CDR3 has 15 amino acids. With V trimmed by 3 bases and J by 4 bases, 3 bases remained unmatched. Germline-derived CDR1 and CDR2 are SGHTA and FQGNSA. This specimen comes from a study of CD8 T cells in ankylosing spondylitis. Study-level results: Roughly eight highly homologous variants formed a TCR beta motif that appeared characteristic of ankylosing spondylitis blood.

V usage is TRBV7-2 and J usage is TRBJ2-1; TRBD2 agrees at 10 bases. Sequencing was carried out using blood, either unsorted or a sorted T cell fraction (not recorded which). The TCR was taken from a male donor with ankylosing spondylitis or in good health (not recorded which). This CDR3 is CASSFGLAAYNEQFF. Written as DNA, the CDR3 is TGTGCCAGCAGCTTCGGACTAGCGGCTTACAATGAGCAGTTCTTC.